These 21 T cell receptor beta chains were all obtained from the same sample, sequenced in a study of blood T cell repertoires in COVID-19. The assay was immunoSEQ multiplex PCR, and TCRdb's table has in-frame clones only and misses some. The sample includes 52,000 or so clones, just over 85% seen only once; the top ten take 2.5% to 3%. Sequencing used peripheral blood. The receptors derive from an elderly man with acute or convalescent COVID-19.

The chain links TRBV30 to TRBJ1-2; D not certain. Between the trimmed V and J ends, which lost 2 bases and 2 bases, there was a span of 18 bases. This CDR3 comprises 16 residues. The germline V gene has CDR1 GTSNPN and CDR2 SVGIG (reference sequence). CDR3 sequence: CAWSHRPDSGNYGYTF. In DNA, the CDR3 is TGTGCCTGGAGTCACCGACCCGATTCGGGGAACTATGGCTACACCTTC.

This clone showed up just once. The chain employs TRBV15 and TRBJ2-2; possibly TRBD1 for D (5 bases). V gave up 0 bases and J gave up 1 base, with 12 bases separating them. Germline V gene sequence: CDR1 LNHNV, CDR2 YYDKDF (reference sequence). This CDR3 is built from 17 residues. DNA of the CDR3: TGTGCCACCAGCAGAGATCAGGCAGGGCGGAACACCGGGGAGCTGTTTTTT. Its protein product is CATSRDQAGRNTGELFF.

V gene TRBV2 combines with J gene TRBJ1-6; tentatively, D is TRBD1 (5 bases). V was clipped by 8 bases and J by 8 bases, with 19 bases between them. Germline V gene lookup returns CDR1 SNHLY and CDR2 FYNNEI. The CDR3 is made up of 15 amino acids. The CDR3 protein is CASPKGQTGDSPLHF. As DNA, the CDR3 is TGTGCCAGCCCGAAGGGGCAGACCGGCGATTCACCCCTCCACTTT.

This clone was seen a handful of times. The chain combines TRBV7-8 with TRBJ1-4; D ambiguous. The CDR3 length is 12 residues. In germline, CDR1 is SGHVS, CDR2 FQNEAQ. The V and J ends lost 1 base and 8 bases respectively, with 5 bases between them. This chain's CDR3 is CASSLGPEKLFF. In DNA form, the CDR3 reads TGTGCCAGCAGCTTAGGGCCCGAAAAACTGTTTTTT. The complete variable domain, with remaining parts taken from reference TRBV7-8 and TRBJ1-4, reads GAGVSQSPRYKVAKRGQDVALRCDPISGHVSLFWYQQALGQGPEFLTYFQNEAQLDKSGLPSDRFFAERPEGSVSTLKIQRTQQEDSAVYLCASSLGPEKLFFGSGTQLSVL.

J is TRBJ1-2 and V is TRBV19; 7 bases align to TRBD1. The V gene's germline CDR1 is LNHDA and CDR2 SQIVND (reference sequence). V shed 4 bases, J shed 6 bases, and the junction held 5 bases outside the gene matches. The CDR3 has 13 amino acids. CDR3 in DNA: TGTGCCAGTAGTACGTGGGACAGCCATGGCTACACCTTC. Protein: CASSTWDSHGYTF.

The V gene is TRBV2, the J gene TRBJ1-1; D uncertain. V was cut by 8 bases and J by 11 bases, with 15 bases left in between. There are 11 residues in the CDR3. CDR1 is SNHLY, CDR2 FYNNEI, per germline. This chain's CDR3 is CASHPMSGAFF. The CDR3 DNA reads TGTGCCAGCCATCCAATGTCCGGGGCTTTCTTT.

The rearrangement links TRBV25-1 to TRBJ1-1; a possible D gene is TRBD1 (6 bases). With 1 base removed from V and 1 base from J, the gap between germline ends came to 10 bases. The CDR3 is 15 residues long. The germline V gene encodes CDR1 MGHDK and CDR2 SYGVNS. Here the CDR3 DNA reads TGTGCCAGCAGTGAATCGGGACAAAAGAACACTGAAGCTTTCTTT. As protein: CASSESGQKNTEAFF.

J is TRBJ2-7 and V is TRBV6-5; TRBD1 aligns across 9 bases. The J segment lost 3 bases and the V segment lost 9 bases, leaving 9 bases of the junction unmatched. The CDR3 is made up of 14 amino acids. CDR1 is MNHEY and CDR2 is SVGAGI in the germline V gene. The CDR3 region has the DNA TGTGCCAGTGGGGTTGGGACAGGGATCTACGAGCAGTACTTC. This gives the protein CASGVGTGIYEQYF.

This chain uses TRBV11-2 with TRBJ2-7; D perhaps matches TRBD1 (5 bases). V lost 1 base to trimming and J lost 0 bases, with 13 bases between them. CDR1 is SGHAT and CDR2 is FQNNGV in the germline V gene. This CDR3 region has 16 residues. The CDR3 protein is CASSLGVGRASYEQYF. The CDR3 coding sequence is TGTGCCAGCAGCTTAGGGGTTGGCAGGGCCTCCTACGAGCAGTACTTC.

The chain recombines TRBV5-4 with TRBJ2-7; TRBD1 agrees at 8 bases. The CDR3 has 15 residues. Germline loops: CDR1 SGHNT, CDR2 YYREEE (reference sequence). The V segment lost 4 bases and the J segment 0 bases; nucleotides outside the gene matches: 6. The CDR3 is CASSRGQVNSYEQYF. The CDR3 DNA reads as TGTGCCAGCAGCCGGGGACAGGTCAACTCCTACGAGCAGTACTTC.

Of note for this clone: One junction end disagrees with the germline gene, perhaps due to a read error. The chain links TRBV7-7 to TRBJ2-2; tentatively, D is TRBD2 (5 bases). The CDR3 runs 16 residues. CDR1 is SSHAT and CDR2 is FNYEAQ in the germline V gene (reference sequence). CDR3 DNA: TGTGCTAGCAGCGGAACGGGGATTTCTGGCACCGGGGAGCTGTTTTTT. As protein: CASSGTGISGTGELFF. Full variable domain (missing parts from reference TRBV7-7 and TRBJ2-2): GAGVSQSPRYKVTKRGQDVTLRCDPISSHATLYWYQQALGQGPEFLTYFNYEAQPDKSGLPSDRFSAERPEGSISTLTIQRTEQRDSAMYRCASSGTGISGTGELFFGEGSRLTVL.

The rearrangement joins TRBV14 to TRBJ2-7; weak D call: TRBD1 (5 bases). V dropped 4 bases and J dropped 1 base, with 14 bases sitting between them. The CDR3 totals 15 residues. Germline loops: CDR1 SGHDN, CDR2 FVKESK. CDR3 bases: TGTGCCAGCAGCCCCTCCAGGGTAACTTCCTACGAGCAGTACTTC. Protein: CASSPSRVTSYEQYF.

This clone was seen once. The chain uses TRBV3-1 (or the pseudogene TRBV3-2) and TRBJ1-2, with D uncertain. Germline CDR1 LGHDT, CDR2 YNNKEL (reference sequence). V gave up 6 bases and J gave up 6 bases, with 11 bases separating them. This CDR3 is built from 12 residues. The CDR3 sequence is CASREGEHGYTF. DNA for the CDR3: TGTGCCAGCAGGGAGGGAGAACATGGCTACACCTTC.

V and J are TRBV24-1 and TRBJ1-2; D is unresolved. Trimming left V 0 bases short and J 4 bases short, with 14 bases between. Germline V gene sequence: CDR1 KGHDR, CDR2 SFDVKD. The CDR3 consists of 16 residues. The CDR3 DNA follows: TGTGCCACCAGTGATTTGCAGAGGAGTATAAGCTATGGCTACACCTTC. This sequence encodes CATSDLQRSISYGYTF.

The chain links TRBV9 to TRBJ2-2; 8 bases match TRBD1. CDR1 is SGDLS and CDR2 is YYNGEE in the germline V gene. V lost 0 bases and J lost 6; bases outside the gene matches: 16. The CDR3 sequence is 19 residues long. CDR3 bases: TGTGCCAGCAGCGTAGCTTGGATGGGAACAGGGGGATATTCCGGGGAGCTGTTTTTT. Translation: CASSVAWMGTGGYSGELFF. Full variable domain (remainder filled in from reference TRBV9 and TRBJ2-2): DSGVTQTPKHLITATGQRVTLRCSPRSGDLSVYWYQQSLDQGLQFLIQYYNGEERAKGNILERFSAQQFPDLHSELNLSSLELGDSALYFCASSVAWMGTGGYSGELFFGEGSRLTVL.

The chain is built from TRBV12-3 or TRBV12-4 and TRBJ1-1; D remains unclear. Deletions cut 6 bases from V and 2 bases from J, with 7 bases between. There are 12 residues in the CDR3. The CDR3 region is CASSLLNTEAFF. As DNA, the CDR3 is TGTGCCAGCAGCCTGCTAAACACTGAAGCTTTCTTT.

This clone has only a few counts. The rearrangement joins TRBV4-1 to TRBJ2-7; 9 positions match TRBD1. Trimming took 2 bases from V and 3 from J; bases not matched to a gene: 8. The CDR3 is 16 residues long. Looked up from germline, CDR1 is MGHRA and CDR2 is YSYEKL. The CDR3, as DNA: TGCGCCAGCAGCCAAAGCCCGACAGGGGGTGGCTACGAGCAGTACTTC. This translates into CASSQSPTGGGYEQYF.

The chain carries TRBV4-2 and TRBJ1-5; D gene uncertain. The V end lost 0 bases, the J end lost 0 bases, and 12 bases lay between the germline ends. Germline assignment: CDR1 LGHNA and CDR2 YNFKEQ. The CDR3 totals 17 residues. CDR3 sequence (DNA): TGTGCCAGCAGCCAAGACGTAGGGAGAAATAGCAATCAGCCCCAGCATTTT. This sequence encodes CASSQDVGRNSNQPQHF.

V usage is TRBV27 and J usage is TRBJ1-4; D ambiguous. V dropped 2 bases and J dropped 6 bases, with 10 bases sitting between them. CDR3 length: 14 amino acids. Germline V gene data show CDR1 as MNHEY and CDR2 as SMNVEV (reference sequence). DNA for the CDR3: TGTGCCAGCAGTTTAACGGTGACTGATGAAAAACTGTTTTTT. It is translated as CASSLTVTDEKLFF.

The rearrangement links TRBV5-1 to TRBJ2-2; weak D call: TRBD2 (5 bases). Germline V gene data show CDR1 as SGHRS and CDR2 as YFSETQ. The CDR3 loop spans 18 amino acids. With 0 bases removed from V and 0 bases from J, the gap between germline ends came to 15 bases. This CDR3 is CASSLDPSSRSNTGELFF. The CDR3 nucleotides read TGCGCCAGCAGCTTGGACCCTAGCAGCCGTTCGAACACCGGGGAGCTGTTTTTT.

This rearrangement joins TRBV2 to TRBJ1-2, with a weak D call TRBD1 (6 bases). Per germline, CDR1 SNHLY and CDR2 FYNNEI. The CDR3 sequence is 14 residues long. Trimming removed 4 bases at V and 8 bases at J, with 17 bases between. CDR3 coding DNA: TGTGCCAGCAGTGGAGGGCAGGGGTTGCGAGGCTACACCTTC. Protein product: CASSGGQGLRGYTF.